This T cell receptor beta chain is from a study of vaccination and CD4 T cells after COVID-19. Treatment in this sample: roughly nine-day PBMC culture with coronavirus spike peptide pools or control peptides (ViraFEST assay). Roughly 2.1 million PBMCs went into each well for culture with approximately 9.4 IU/ml IL-2 and about 9.9 ug/ml peptide pools. Sequencing of cultured CD4+ T cell DNA used the Oncomine TCR Beta short-read assay. TCRdb reanalysed the PCR reads using MiXCR and keeps one entry per CDR3 protein. The sample has about 2,500 distinct CDR3 sequences; less than 45% are singletons. Worth noting for this clonotype: Its specificity is not known.

This CDR3 contains 12 residues. The germline V gene encodes CDR1 LNHDA and CDR2 SQIVND (reference sequence). V gave up 6 bases and J gave up 4 bases, with 9 bases separating them. The receptor comes from a human donor who had recovered from COVID-19. The source material was CD4+ T cells from blood, cultured in vitro. This rearrangement joins TRBV19 to TRBJ1-1; D not resolved. The chain's CDR3 is CASSRVVTEAFF. The DNA for the CDR3 is TGTGCCAGTAGCCGTGTGGTCACTGAAGCTTTCTTT. The full variable domain, its missing parts supplied by reference TRBV19 and TRBJ1-1, is DGGITQSPKYLFRKEGQNVTLSCEQNLNHDAMYWYRQDPGQGLRLIYYSQIVNDFQKGDIAEGYSVSREKKESFPLTVTSAQKNPTAFYLCASSRVVTEAFFGQGTRLTVV.